These 14 T cell receptor beta chains were sequenced from one sample in a study of cytomegalovirus exposure and HLA in healthy donors. Both 60 Vbeta primers and 13 Jbeta primers went into the PCR. Sequencing was performed with immunoSEQ multiplex PCR; in TCRdb, only in-frame clones are kept and a portion is missing. This table has some 130,000 clones, around three quarters appearing once. The sequenced sample was PBMCs. These receptors all stem from a man in his forties or fifties in good health and CMV-seronegative.

V and J are TRBV4-2 and TRBJ2-7; TRBD1 matches at 8 bases. The ends lost 0 bases at V and 4 bases at J; junction bases unmatched: 8. Germline CDR1 LGHNA, CDR2 YNFKEQ. This CDR3 contains 16 residues. CDR3 DNA sequence: TGTGCCAGCAGCCAAGAGGGACAGGCCCCTGTATACGAGCAGTACTTC. Amino acids: CASSQEGQAPVYEQYF.

The rearrangement uses TRBV7-9 and TRBJ2-3; 8 nucleotides line up with TRBD1. Germline CDR1 is SEHNR and CDR2 is FQNEAQ (reference sequence). The CDR3 covers 17 residues. V was clipped by 7 bases and J by 1 base; unmatched bases: 13. In DNA, the CDR3 is TGTGCCAGCATCGCCCCCCCAGGGACAGGCGGCACAGATACGCAGTATTTT. It specifies CASIAPPGTGGTDTQYF.

For this clone: In the same sample, other DNA sequences code for this CDR3. The CDR3 DNA sequence: TGTGCCAGCAGCTTGGGAGGGGGCACTGAAGCTTTCTTT. Translating gives CASSLGGGTEAFF. V is TRBV5-5 and J is TRBJ1-1; tentatively, D is TRBD1 (6 bases). The CDR3 is made up of 13 amino acids. The V gene's germline CDR1 is SGHKS and CDR2 YYEKEE (reference sequence). Deletions cut 0 bases from V and 4 bases from J, with 7 bases between.

This chain joins TRBV2 and TRBJ2-5; maybe TRBD1 (6 bases). V was cut by 3 bases and J by 5 bases, with 13 bases left in between. CDR3 size: 14 residues. Germline V gene sequence: CDR1 SNHLY, CDR2 FYNNEI. Written as DNA, the CDR3 is TGTGCCAGCAGTGATATACAGGGCTGGGAGACCCAGTACTTC. Translated, it gives CASSDIQGWETQYF.

The CDR3 loop reads CASSKARPLSKLAGGPMPFF. CDR3 DNA: TGTGCCAGCAGCAAAGCTCGCCCTTTGTCCAAACTAGCGGGGGGGCCAATGCCGTTCTTC. The V call is TRBV21-1, the J call TRBJ2-1; TRBD2 reflects the table's D call only, with no check against the DNA. TRBV21-1 is a recognized pseudogene. This CDR3 contains 20 residues.

J is TRBJ2-1 and V is TRBV2, with D tentatively TRBD1 (6 bases). The CDR3 contains 12 residues. Germline V gene sequence: CDR1 SNHLY, CDR2 FYNNEI. Trimming pared 6 bases from V and 7 bases from J, leaving 10 bases between. CDR3: CASSPTGNEQFF. DNA of the CDR3: TGTGCCAGCAGCCCTACAGGGAATGAGCAGTTCTTC.

For this clone: This sample also contains other DNA sequences that code for the same CDR3. This chain uses TRBV19 with TRBJ1-2, with D uncertain. The CDR3 has 12 amino acids. Trimming removed 6 bases at V and 6 bases at J, with 11 bases between. Germline V lookup: CDR1 LNHDA, CDR2 SQIVND (reference sequence). CDR3 sequence (DNA): TGTGCCAGTAGCAGACCTCTAGATGGCTACACCTTC. As protein: CASSRPLDGYTF.

CDR3 sequence (DNA): TGTGCCAGCAGCCCAGGGTCGAAGGGAAACACCATATATTTT. This encodes CASSPGSKGNTIYF. The chain is built from TRBV7-3 and TRBJ1-3, with a tentative D call TRBD1 (5 bases). Germline CDR1 SGHTA, CDR2 FQGTGA. This CDR3 has 14 amino acids. The germline V and J ends were trimmed by 5 bases and 4 bases, with 12 bases remaining between them. Variable domain in full (rest from reference TRBV7-3 and TRBJ1-3): GAGVSQTPSNKVTEKGKYVELRCDPISGHTALYWYRQSLGQGPEFLIYFQGTGAADDSGLPNDRFFAVRPEGSVSTLKIQRTERGDSAVYLCASSPGSKGNTIYFGEGSWLTVV.

This clone was picked up a small number of times. This rearrangement joins TRBV30 to TRBJ2-5; 13 nucleotides agree with TRBD2. This CDR3 comprises 13 residues. Germline assignment: CDR1 GTSNPN and CDR2 SVGIG (reference sequence). Trimming took 8 bases from V and 7 from J; bases not matched to a gene: 7. DNA of the CDR3: TGTGCCAGCGGGACTAGCGGGGCTGGGACCCAGTACTTC. The encoded protein is CASGTSGAGTQYF.

The chain recombines TRBV10-3 with TRBJ1-6; possibly TRBD1 for D (6 bases). Germline V gene sequence: CDR1 ENHRY, CDR2 SYGVKD. The CDR3 consists of 15 residues. V lost 5 bases, J lost 7 bases, and 15 bases lay in between. CDR3 sequence (DNA): TGTGCCATCAGTAGTCACGAGGGGGTAAATTCACCCCTCCACTTT. Protein product: CAISSHEGVNSPLHF.

This chain uses TRBV4-1 with TRBJ2-7; the D gene is possibly TRBD2 (7 bases). CDR1 is MGHRA and CDR2 is YSYEKL in the germline V gene. The V end lost 0 bases, the J end lost 6 bases, and 15 bases lay between the germline ends. The CDR3 runs 15 residues. Here the CDR3 DNA reads TGCGCCAGCAGCCAAGATGCCCGGGGGGCTCCCGAGCAGTACTTC. This codes for CASSQDARGAPEQYF.

This clone was detected a few times. The chain has TRBV2 and TRBJ2-7; 8 nucleotides agree with TRBD2. Unmatched junction bases numbered 11, after V lost 8 bases and J lost 2 bases. Per germline, CDR1 SNHLY and CDR2 FYNNEI. This CDR3 is 15 amino acids long. The DNA of the CDR3 is TGTGCCAGCTCCCGGGAGGGACACACCCCCTACGAGCAGTACTTC. Its translation is CASSREGHTPYEQYF.

This rearrangement joins TRBV7-2 to TRBJ1-2; TRBD1 matches 10 bases. J lost 7 bases, V lost 5 bases, and 4 bases had no gene match. Germline V gene data show CDR1 as SGHTA and CDR2 as FQGNSA. This CDR3 contains 13 residues. The CDR3: CASSPGDRGGYTF. Here the CDR3 DNA reads TGTGCCAGCAGCCCCGGGGACAGGGGTGGCTACACCTTC.

The V and J genes are TRBV27 and TRBJ1-5; 8 positions match TRBD1. Germline V gene data show CDR1 as MNHEY and CDR2 as SMNVEV (reference sequence). The J segment lost 8 bases and the V segment lost 3 bases, leaving 6 bases of the junction unmatched. The CDR3 sequence is 14 residues long. CDR3 sequence (DNA): TGTGCCAGCAGTTTGGGGACAGGCGTGAAGCCCCAGCATTTT. It yields the protein CASSLGTGVKPQHF.